The rows below give T cell receptor beta chains drawn from one sample of a study of blood T cell repertoires in COVID-19. Method: immunoSEQ multiplex PCR; TCRdb's copy keeps in-frame clones and lacks some. The repertoire holds over 100,000 clones, with 85% to 90% as singletons. What was sequenced was peripheral blood. These TCRs come from a human donor in a cohort sampled during active COVID-19. CDR3s include the opening cysteine and the closing phenylalanine or tryptophan. D genes are given only for firm matches.

V gene,D gene,CDR3 protein
TRBV4-3,TRBD2,CASSQFSGGKETQYF
TRBV3-1/TRBV3-2,TRBD1,CASRNSGTGFYGYTF
TRBV29-1,TRBD1,CSVLLNRGRGTTDTQYF
TRBV7-9,TRBD2,CASSPTSGLQFRYNEQFF
TRBV28,TRBD2,CASSRDSGDTTDTQYF
TRBV4-1,TRBD1,CASSTTGGTEAFF
TRBV5-1,TRBD2,CASSRTSGETQYF
TRBV7-2,.,CADCQTGGNPEAFF
TRBV28,.,CASRLRRLGTDTQYF
TRBV9,TRBD2,CASSPRTSGTVREQFF
TRBV11-3,.,CASSFSIGNTIYF
TRBV6-4,TRBD2,CASKWEVASGGPSASEQYF
TRBV28,TRBD2,CASSWYTGTSGGENEQFF
TRBV3-1/TRBV3-2,TRBD1,CASSQTRTGGIGFRAKNIQYF
TRBV2,TRBD1,CASSKDRGLGQPQHF
TRBV5-1,.,CASSPARSDTQYF
TRBV11-3,.,CASSPEDTGELFF
TRBV4-1,TRBD2,CASSQERGTSGATSTDTQYF
TRBV6-5,TRBD1,CASSRARGQGEKLFF
TRBV10-1,.,CASSESLGGAGELFF
TRBV28,TRBD1,CASSLRDREREVYSNQPQHF
TRBV6-5,TRBD1,CASQRTDRDDGYTF
TRBV7-9,.,CASSLGQMNTEAFF
TRBV5-4,.,CASSLGSRGAPLEQYF
TRBV28,.,CASRRTGGANVLTF
TRBV28,TRBD1,CASSLVGQGIVGNQPQHF
TRBV11-1,TRBD2,CASSFGGGYTDTQYF
TRBV2,.,CASSPLSAGELFF
TRBV18,.,CASSPPRNGEETQYF
TRBV9,TRBD2,CASSAPSSGRAGEQFF
TRBV27,TRBD2,CASSSERGADTQYF
TRBV11-2,TRBD2,CASSSPRGSGIKTQYF
TRBV6-1,.,CASSEGAGPSGEQYF
TRBV18,.,CASSPRTVVNTEAFF
TRBV6-5,.,CASSYGAGTTEAFF
TRBV28,TRBD2,CASSTRLAGNTQYF
TRBV11-3,.,CASSLELRVPPITPLHF
TRBV7-9,.,CASSSRWRGSNTGELFF
TRBV5-4,.,CASSPDAGGGGYTF
TRBV14,TRBD1,CASSPGTGTWAFF
TRBV7-2,TRBD1,CASSPRTGSYEQYF
TRBV10-1,.,CASSGAGEGHNQPQHF
TRBV27,TRBD2,CATSQRGGAGETQYF
TRBV6-5,TRBD1,CASSATGTGNEKLFF
TRBV7-3,TRBD1,CASSLTPGQGREQYF
TRBV10-3,TRBD1,CAIRGTGIHGYTF
TRBV2,TRBD1,CASNSDRVNSPLHF
TRBV18,.,CASSPVGAGRLLGELFF
TRBV11-2,.,CASSLVGGGNEQYF
TRBV27,TRBD2,CASSLSATSGETQYF